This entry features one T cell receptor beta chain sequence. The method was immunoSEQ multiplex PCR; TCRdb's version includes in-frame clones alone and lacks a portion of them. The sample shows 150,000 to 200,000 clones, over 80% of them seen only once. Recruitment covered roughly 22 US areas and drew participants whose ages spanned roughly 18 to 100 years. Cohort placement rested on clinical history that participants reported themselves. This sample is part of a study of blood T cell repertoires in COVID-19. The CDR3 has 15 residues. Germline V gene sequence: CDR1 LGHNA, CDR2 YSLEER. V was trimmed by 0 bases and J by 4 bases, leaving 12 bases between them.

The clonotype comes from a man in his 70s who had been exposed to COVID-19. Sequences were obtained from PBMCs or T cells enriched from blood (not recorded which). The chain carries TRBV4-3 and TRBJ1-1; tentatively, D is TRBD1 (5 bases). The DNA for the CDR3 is TGCGCCAGCAGCCAAGATCTGGGGGGTGCCACTGAAGCTTTCTTT. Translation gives CASSQDLGGATEAFF.